Listed below are T cell receptor beta chains from one sample, sequenced in a study of cytomegalovirus exposure and HLA in healthy donors. Some clones are missing from TCRdb's copy, which holds only in-frame ones; the method was immunoSEQ multiplex PCR. The sample includes 55,000 to 75,000 clones. Sequences were obtained from PBMCs. The receptor set was obtained from a woman in her twenties or thirties in good health and CMV-seronegative. The CDR3 runs from the conserved cysteine through the conserved F or W. Fields, in order: J gene, V gene, D gene, CDR3 protein, CDR3 DNA. D genes are given only for firm matches.

>TRBJ2-7|TRBV5-6|TRBD2
CASSSPSGGAYEQYF
TGTGCCAGCAGTTCCCCTAGCGGGGGGGCCTACGAGCAGTACTTC
>TRBJ2-1|TRBV29-1|TRBD1
CSVEEPPGGNEQFF
TGCAGCGTTGAAGAACCACCAGGGGGCAATGAGCAGTTCTTC
>TRBJ2-2|TRBV19|.
CASSIGLGELFF
TGTGCCAGTAGTATAGGTCTAGGGGAGCTGTTTTTT
>TRBJ2-1|TRBV4-1|.
CASSPGPSQYNEQFF
TGCGCCAGCAGCCCAGGTCCCTCCCAATACAATGAGCAGTTCTTC
>TRBJ2-1|TRBV5-6|.
CASSVRYGQGTYNEQFF
TGTGCCAGCAGCGTGAGGTATGGGCAGGGGACCTACAATGAGCAGTTCTTC
>TRBJ2-7|TRBV2|TRBD1
CASRKDRVLYEQYF
TGTGCCAGCAGGAAGGACAGGGTCCTCTACGAGCAGTACTTC
>TRBJ2-5|TRBV7-3|TRBD2
CASSREGTPGVETQYF
TGTGCCAGCAGCCGGGAGGGGACCCCCGGGGTCGAGACCCAGTACTTC
>TRBJ2-7|TRBV4-3|TRBD2
CASSQEPGGAYEQYF
TGCGCCAGCAGCCAAGAACCGGGGGGGGCCTACGAGCAGTACTTC
>TRBJ2-2|TRBV30|.
CAWSLPGAGTGELFF
TGTGCCTGGAGTTTGCCGGGAGCCGGGACCGGGGAGCTGTTTTTT
>TRBJ2-1|TRBV27|TRBD1
CASSRDRIYNEQFF
TGTGCCAGCAGCCGGGACAGGATCTACAATGAGCAGTTCTTC
>TRBJ2-3|TRBV27|.
CAIHTSTDTQYF
TGTGCCATCCATACTAGCACAGATACGCAGTATTTT
>TRBJ1-1|TRBV6-4|.
CASSDKDRNEAFF
TGTGCCAGCAGTGATAAGGACAGAAATGAAGCTTTCTTT
>TRBJ1-2|TRBV6-6|.
CASSPTPPGGSEGYTF
TGTGCCAGCAGCCCGACCCCACCGGGCGGGTCCGAAGGCTACACCTTC
>TRBJ2-7|TRBV7-9|.
CASSTTEGAYEQYF
TGTGCCAGCAGTACGACCGAGGGGGCCTACGAGCAGTACTTC
>TRBJ2-3|TRBV4-1|.
CASSQVGVEAGTDTQYF
TGCGCCAGCAGCCAAGTAGGAGTGGAGGCTGGCACAGATACGCAGTATTTT
>TRBJ1-2|TRBV29-1|.
CSVERSGRYGYTF
TGCAGCGTTGAGCGGAGCGGACGATATGGCTACACCTTC
>TRBJ2-1|TRBV30|TRBD2
CAWSRLAGGGDEQFF
TGTGCCTGGAGTCGACTAGCGGGAGGGGGAGATGAGCAGTTCTTC
>TRBJ1-3|TRBV4-2|.
CASSQASRIGNTIYF
TGTGCCAGCAGCCAAGCGAGCAGGATCGGAAACACCATATATTTT
>TRBJ1-2|TRBV30|TRBD1
CAWSSPMDRVGGYTF
TGTGCCTGGAGTTCGCCGATGGACAGGGTTGGTGGCTACACCTTC
>TRBJ2-7|TRBV30|.
CAWSRYDRPAEQYF
TGTGCCTGGAGTCGTTACGACAGACCCGCGGAGCAGTACTTC
>TRBJ2-3|TRBV28|.
CASTTFIKGKADTQYF
TGTGCCAGCACCACTTTTATTAAGGGGAAGGCAGATACGCAGTATTTT
>TRBJ2-7|TRBV4-1|.
CASSQLESYEQYF
TGCGCCAGCAGCCAGCTAGAATCCTACGAGCAGTACTTC
>TRBJ1-5|TRBV19|.
CASSIEQVNQPQHF
TGTGCCAGTAGTATAGAACAGGTAAATCAGCCCCAGCATTTT
>TRBJ2-7|TRBV27|TRBD2
CASSETSGSSLYEQYF
TGTGCCAGCAGTGAGACTAGCGGATCCTCTCTCTACGAGCAGTACTTC
>TRBJ2-3|TRBV4-1|.
CASNLKGGTDTQYF
TGCGCCAGCAATTTAAAGGGAGGCACAGATACGCAGTATTTT
>TRBJ2-1|TRBV9|.
CASSWGGTGFEQFF
TGTGCCAGCAGCTGGGGGGGCACAGGGTTTGAGCAGTTCTTC
>TRBJ1-3|TRBV9|TRBD1
CASSVFGTGTGNTIYF
TGTGCCAGCAGCGTATTCGGGACAGGGACAGGAAACACCATATATTTT
>TRBJ2-7|TRBV6-5|.
CASSSGGYEQYF
TGTGCCAGCAGTTCCGGAGGTTACGAGCAGTACTTC
>TRBJ2-7|TRBV4-1|TRBD2
CASSQQISGRFYEQYF
TGCGCCAGCAGCCAGCAGATTAGCGGGAGGTTCTACGAGCAGTACTTC
>TRBJ1-5|TRBV12-2|.
CASRLRGQTNQPQHF
TGTGCAAGTCGCTTAAGGGGCCAGACCAATCAGCCCCAGCATTTT
>TRBJ2-3|TRBV29-1|TRBD2
CSVASGRGRAADTQYF
TGCAGCGTTGCTAGCGGGAGAGGGAGAGCCGCAGATACGCAGTATTTT
>TRBJ1-6|TRBV5-1|.
CASSLDTQRNSPLHF
TGCGCCAGCAGCTTGGACACCCAGCGGAATTCACCCCTCCACTTT
>TRBJ1-6|TRBV27|TRBD1
CASSFLPGQGSIALHF
TGTGCCAGCAGTTTCCTCCCGGGACAGGGGTCTATAGCCCTCCACTTT
>TRBJ2-2|TRBV28|.
CASSSQTGTGELFF
TGTGCCAGCAGCTCACAAACGGGGACCGGGGAGCTGTTTTTT
>TRBJ1-2|TRBV7-9|.
CASSSSWAGAVGYTF
TGTGCCAGCAGCTCATCTTGGGCGGGGGCTGTCGGCTACACCTTC
>TRBJ2-7|TRBV7-9|TRBD1
CASSFWTGTPYEQYF
TGTGCCAGCAGCTTCTGGACAGGGACCCCCTACGAGCAGTACTTC
>TRBJ2-7|TRBV30|TRBD1
CAWTGTGSYEQYF
TGTGCCTGGACCGGGACAGGTAGCTACGAGCAGTACTTC
>TRBJ2-7|TRBV30|.
CAWSSSYEQYF
TGTGCCTGGAGCTCCTCCTACGAGCAGTACTTC
>TRBJ1-5|TRBV4-3|.
CASSQGTRNQPQHF
TGCGCCAGCAGCCAAGGGACTCGGAATCAGCCCCAGCATTTT
>TRBJ1-4|TRBV30|.
CAWSDRFRLFF
TGTGCCTGGAGTGACAGGTTTAGGCTGTTTTTT
>TRBJ1-6|TRBV5-1|.
CASTWAGGNNSPLHF
.
>TRBJ2-7|TRBV28|.
CASSPPQGYNEQYF
TGTGCCAGCAGTCCCCCGCAGGGTTACAACGAGCAGTACTTC
>TRBJ1-4|TRBV4-1|.
CASGRGGAFEKLFF
TGCGCCAGCGGTAGGGGGGGGGCTTTTGAAAAACTGTTTTTT
>TRBJ2-7|TRBV20-1|.
CSAIQGAEQYF
TGCAGTGCTATCCAGGGCGCCGAGCAGTACTTC
>TRBJ1-4|TRBV7-2|.
CASSLSTGSNEKLFF
TGTGCCAGCAGCTTATCGACCGGGAGCAATGAAAAACTGTTTTTT
>TRBJ2-7|TRBV7-6|.
CASSPPLNYEQYF
TGTGCCAGCAGCCCGCCCCTAAACTACGAGCAGTACTTC
>TRBJ2-7|TRBV6-1|TRBD2
CASSTSGTTYEQYF
TGTGCCAGCAGTACTAGCGGGACCACCTACGAGCAGTACTTC
>TRBJ2-7|TRBV29-1|.
CSVWRGAVF
TGCAGCGTTTGGCGTGGGGCCGTCTTC
>TRBJ2-3|TRBV5-6|.
CASSLGSAYTDTQYF
TGTGCCAGCAGCTTAGGGAGCGCCTACACAGATACGCAGTATTTT
>TRBJ1-5|TRBV11-2|TRBD1
CASSSGQGAEPQHF
TGTGCCAGCAGCTCCGGACAGGGGGCTGAGCCCCAGCATTTT
>TRBJ1-1|TRBV30|.
CAWSVSLNTEAFF
TGTGCCTGGAGTGTAAGCCTCAACACTGAAGCTTTCTTT
>TRBJ1-5|TRBV6-1|.
CASRTQGSNQPQHF
TGTGCCAGCAGAACCCAGGGAAGCAATCAGCCCCAGCATTTT
>TRBJ1-2|TRBV27|.
CASSFTGGHGYGYTF
TGTGCCAGCAGTTTCACGGGGGGACACGGCTATGGCTACACCTTC
>TRBJ1-1|TRBV30|.
CAWSNQRGGDTEAFF
TGTGCCTGGAGTAACCAACGGGGGGGCGACACTGAAGCTTTCTTT